The 24 T cell receptor beta chains below come from one sample, sequenced in a study of breast tumors, draining lymph nodes, adjacent tissues (dated by TCRdb to about 2016). Libraries were made using multiplex PCR. The sequencing machine was an Illumina HiSeq 2000. TCRdb reprocessed the public reads (quality trimming at Q25 with fastp, clone calling with MiXCR) and kept in-frame beta chains. Each CDR3 protein appears once, grouped with its most common genes and DNA. The sample has over 70,000 distinct CDR3 sequences on record, about 27% of them singletons. Over 6.5% of the sample is taken by the ten largest. Lymph node samples came from the axillary draining lymph nodes of breast cancer patients. The sequenced sample was axillary lymph node tissue. Source of these receptors: a female donor with breast cancer. Some clones in this sample may be carry-over from other donors' samples.

This clonotype showed up just a few times. V gene TRBV19 combines with J gene TRBJ1-6; no clear D. Trimming removed 7 bases from V and 0 bases from J, with 10 bases in between. Germline V gene data show CDR1 as LNHDA and CDR2 as SQIVND (reference sequence). The CDR3 covers 15 residues. CDR3 region: CASKLQRSYNSPLHF. The DNA for the CDR3 is TGTGCCAGTAAATTACAGCGCTCCTATAATTCACCCCTCCACTTT.

This clonotype came up many times. The chain carries TRBV7-8 and TRBJ2-7; a possible D gene is TRBD1 (5 bases). Germline values: CDR1 SGHVS, CDR2 FQNEAQ. The V end lost 1 base, the J end lost 6 bases, and 19 bases lay between the germline ends. The CDR3 totals 16 residues. This CDR3 reads CASSLEGWAAMGEQYF. The CDR3 region has the DNA TGTGCCAGCAGCTTAGAGGGGTGGGCCGCCATGGGCGAGCAGTACTTC.

This clonotype was seen ten or more times. This may come from a read error, since a much larger clone is one base off. The genes are TRBV12-3 or TRBV12-4 and TRBJ2-7; D is perhaps TRBD2 (5 bases). The CDR3 runs to 14 residues. V shed 3 bases and J shed 1 base, with 10 bases lying between them. This chain's CDR3 is CASSFARGSYEQYF. Here the CDR3 DNA reads TGTGCCAGCAGTTTCGCGCGCGGGTCCTACGAGCAGTACTTC.

This clonotype was detected many times. The chain recombines TRBV9 with TRBJ2-1; D not resolved. CDR3 length: 14 residues. Germline loops: CDR1 SGDLS, CDR2 YYNGEE. V lost 4 bases to trimming and J lost 8 bases, with 16 bases between them. CDR3 coding DNA: TGTGCCAGCAGCTTCGGAACCCGAAGCGATGAGCAGTTCTTC. Protein product: CASSFGTRSDEQFF.

This clonotype was counted at least ten times. A much larger clone lies a single base off, so this may be a read error. The CDR3 sequence: CSTGTGDDGSTF. The CDR3 DNA reads TGCAGTACCGGGACAGGGGATGATGGCTCCACCTTC. The chain links TRBV20-1 to TRBJ1-2, with 10 nucleotides matching TRBD1. The CDR3 is made up of 12 amino acids. From germline, CDR1 is DFQATT and CDR2 SNEGSKA (reference sequence).

This clonotype was found many times. The chain employs TRBV24-1 and TRBJ2-1; the D gene is possibly TRBD1 (6 bases). V was clipped by 4 bases and J by 5 bases, with 11 bases between them. The CDR3 covers 14 residues. Germline CDR1 is KGHDR and CDR2 is SFDVKD. CDR3 coding DNA: TGTGCCACCAGTGAGGAGACAGGCCACAATGAGCAGTTCTTC. It translates to CATSEETGHNEQFF.

On this clonotype: The conserved phenylalanine or tryptophan is not found at the CDR3 terminus, so this likely reflects a read error. This chain connects TRBV20-1 to TRBJ2-7; the match to TRBD1 covers 8 bases. V shed 6 bases and J 5 bases; nucleotides not matched to a gene: 9. The germline V gene encodes CDR1 DFQATT and CDR2 SNEGSKA (reference sequence). There are 13 residues in the CDR3. The chain's CDR3 is CSARRTGYNEQYS. In DNA form, the CDR3 reads TGCAGTGCCAGGAGGACAGGGTATAACGAGCAGTACTCC.

This clonotype occurred many times. The CDR3 region has the DNA TGTGCCAGCAGCTCTCAGCGGGAGGGCCACGAGACCCAGTACTTC. It translates to CASSSQREGHETQYF. This chain joins TRBV9 and TRBJ2-5, with 10 bases matching TRBD2. The CDR3 length is 15 residues. After removal of 4 bases from V and 5 bases from J, the junction contained 8 bases not matched to a gene. The germline V gene has CDR1 SGDLS and CDR2 YYNGEE.

This clonotype was detected many times. The rearrangement joins TRBV7-9 to TRBJ1-1; D call uncertain. V gave up 2 bases and J gave up 7 bases, with 11 bases separating them. CDR3 size: 13 residues. Looked up from germline, CDR1 is SEHNR and CDR2 is FQNEAQ (reference sequence). For the CDR3, the DNA is TGTGCCAGCAGCTTATTAATACAGAGTGAAGCTTTCTTT. Amino acids: CASSLLIQSEAFF. The whole variable domain, remainder taken from reference TRBV7-9 and TRBJ1-1, is DTGVSQNPRHKITKRGQNVTFRCDPISEHNRLYWYRQTLGQGPEFLTYFQNEAQLEKSRLLSDRFSAERPKGSFSTLEIQRTEQGDSAMYLCASSLLIQSEAFFGQGTRLTVV.

This clonotype was seen at least ten times. J is TRBJ2-7 and V is TRBV7-9, with 9 bases aligning to TRBD2. Looked up from germline, CDR1 is SEHNR and CDR2 is FQNEAQ (reference sequence). V lost 5 bases to trimming and J lost 3 bases; unmatched junction nucleotides: 11. The CDR3 has 16 amino acids. The CDR3 nucleotides are TGTGCCAGCAGCCGTGGGGCGGGAGGGTCCGGCTACGAGCAGTACTTC. This sequence encodes CASSRGAGGSGYEQYF.

The rearrangement links TRBV12-3 or TRBV12-4 to TRBJ1-5, with D possibly matching TRBD1 (5 bases). The CDR3 runs 18 residues. The V and J ends lost 2 bases and 4 bases respectively, with 21 bases between them. The CDR3 here is CASSLRQGNTGENQPQHF. DNA for the CDR3: TGTGCCAGCAGTTTAAGGCAGGGAAACACCGGGGAAAATCAGCCCCAGCATTTT.

Comments on this clonotype: This may be a read error: a much more frequent sequence differs by one nucleotide. The rearrangement links TRBV27 to TRBJ2-1, with D uncertain. With 5 bases removed from V and 7 bases from J, the gap between germline ends came to 21 bases. The CDR3 consists of 16 residues. Germline-derived CDR1 and CDR2 are MNHEY and SMNVEV (reference sequence). CDR3 DNA: TGTGCCAGCAGTCTTTCCCCTCCCATCTCTGAGAATGAGCAGTTCTTC. Amino acid sequence: CASSLSPPISENEQFF.

This clonotype was detected only a few times. A much larger clone differs from this one at a single base, so this may be a read error. This rearrangement joins TRBV28 to TRBJ1-2, with D maybe TRBD1 (5 bases). V was clipped by 11 bases and J by 8 bases, with 21 bases between them. Per the germline V gene, CDR1 is MDHEN and CDR2 is SYDVKM. The CDR3 contains 13 residues. The CDR3: CAARIGVSRGYTF. DNA for the CDR3: TGTGCCGCGCGGATAGGGGTCTCTCGAGGCTACACCTTC.

This clonotype was seen repeatedly, ten times or more. J is TRBJ2-7 and V is TRBV4-2; D is ambiguous. This CDR3 is built from 13 residues. The germline V gene encodes CDR1 LGHNA and CDR2 YNFKEQ. Trimming took off 0 bases at V and 4 bases at J, with 7 bases between the two ends. The CDR3: CASSQEVLYEQYF. Written as DNA, the CDR3 is TGTGCCAGCAGCCAAGAAGTTTTGTACGAGCAGTACTTC.

The sample holds many counts of this clonotype. This rearrangement joins TRBV28 to TRBJ2-7; D ambiguous. V lost 2 bases to trimming and J lost 3 bases, with 8 bases between them. There are 13 residues in the CDR3. Germline CDR1 reads MDHEN; CDR2 reads SYDVKM. The DNA for the CDR3 is TGTGCCAGCAGTTTAAGTAGAAACTACGAGCAGTACTTC. Translation gives CASSLSRNYEQYF.

Notes on this clonotype: This sequence may be a read error, since a much larger clone differs from it by one base. V usage is TRBV20-1 and J usage is TRBJ1-1; D gene ambiguous. The germline CDR1 and CDR2 sequences are DFQATT and SNEGSKA (reference sequence). The CDR3 spans 13 residues. DNA for the CDR3: TGCAGTGCTAGATTTAGGGCGAACACTGCAGCTTTCTTT. Amino acids: CSARFRANTAAFF.

This clonotype was detected once. The CDR3 end shows no conserved phenylalanine or tryptophan, and so a read error is likely. The limits of the CDR3 on the DNA are not certain, so only TCRdb's listed CDR3 is given. The chain combines TRBV24-1 with TRBJ1-5; the table names TRBD1, a call not compared with the DNA. CDR1 KGHDR and CDR2 SFDVKD come from the germline V gene. The CDR3 is made up of 14 amino acids, end residues included. The CDR3 sequence: CATSAPGQNQPRHL.

To note about this clonotype: It is unclear where the CDR3 begins or ends on the DNA, so no DNA is shown, and the CDR3 is as TCRdb lists it. V and J are TRBV7-2 and TRBJ2-2; the D call of TRBD1 is as the table states it, not checked on the DNA. The CDR3 has 21 amino acids, counting both end residues. The V gene's germline CDR1 is SGHTA and CDR2 FQGNSA. CDR3 in amino acids: CASSQARYEQYFGPGTGELFF.

This clonotype occurred many times. CDR3 DNA: TGTGCCAGTAGTATAGTTTTTACGACAGGCCTCAATGTGGTCTATGGCTACACCTTC. Residues: CASSIVFTTGLNVVYGYTF. The V gene is TRBV19, the J gene TRBJ1-2, with D possibly being TRBD1 (6 bases). The CDR3 loop spans 19 amino acids. V lost 1 base and J lost 4, with 25 bases in between. CDR1 is LNHDA, CDR2 SQIVND, per germline (reference sequence).

This clonotype appeared many times. J is TRBJ1-6 and V is TRBV20-1, with unresolved D. CDR1 is DFQATT and CDR2 is SNEGSKA in the germline V gene (reference sequence). The V end lost 0 bases, the J end lost 0 bases, and 9 bases lay between the germline ends. This CDR3 has 16 residues. CDR3 amino acids: CSARDQLSSYNSPLHF. For the CDR3, the DNA is TGCAGTGCTAGAGATCAACTGAGCTCCTATAATTCACCCCTCCACTTT.

The sample holds many counts of this clonotype. The rearrangement links TRBV19 to TRBJ1-6; no firm D call. The length of the CDR3 is 14 residues. V was shortened by 3 bases and J by 13 bases, with 16 bases between the two germline ends. The germline gives CDR1 LNHDA, CDR2 SQIVND (reference sequence). CDR3 bases: TGTGCCAGTAGTATTCGACAAGATGCGCCCCCCCTCCACTTT. Its translation is CASSIRQDAPPLHF.

In this sample, this clonotype turned up many times. This sequence joins TRBV11-2 and TRBJ2-3; no clear D. This CDR3 contains 16 residues. The germline CDR1 and CDR2 sequences are SGHAT and FQNNGV. V dropped 2 bases and J dropped 2 bases, with 14 bases sitting between them. CDR3 sequence (DNA): TGTGCCAGCAGCTTAAAGTCCAACCTCCTCACAGATACGCAGTATTTT. Residues: CASSLKSNLLTDTQYF.

This clonotype has a count of ten or more. The J gene is TRBJ2-7, the V gene TRBV20-1, with 9 bases lining up with TRBD1. Germline lookup yields CDR1 DFQATT and CDR2 SNEGSKA (reference sequence). The CDR3 spans 13 residues. V lost 6 bases and J lost 2; bases outside the gene matches: 5. CDR3: CSAPRTGAYEQYF. CDR3 nucleotides: TGCAGTGCCCCTCGGACAGGGGCCTACGAGCAGTACTTC.

In its sample, this clonotype was seen many times. The rearrangement links TRBV19 to TRBJ1-5, with 9 bases aligning to TRBD1. V was pared by 3 bases and J by 7 bases, with 10 bases of the junction left unmatched. The CDR3 loop spans 16 amino acids. CDR1 and CDR2 (germline): LNHDA, SQIVND (reference sequence). The CDR3 protein is CASSIGGTGTRQPQHF. Here the CDR3 DNA reads TGTGCCAGTAGTATTGGCGGGACAGGGACTCGACAGCCCCAGCATTTT.